Listed below are T cell receptor beta chains from one sample, sequenced in a study of T cell responses to AZD1222 COVID-19 vaccine. Some clones are missing from TCRdb's copy, which holds only in-frame ones; the method was immunoSEQ multiplex PCR. Counted here are some 86,000 clones, 60% to 80% occurring once; the ten biggest clones make up 20% to 25%. Specimen: peripheral blood, collected on day 0 of AZD1222 vaccination. The receptors here all came from an adult in good health. CDR3s include the opening cysteine and the closing phenylalanine or tryptophan.

TRBJ2-3 | TRBV19 | CASSPRARTSGSTQYF
TRBJ1-2 | TRBV5-5 | CASSLAGTGTYGYTF
TRBJ2-2 | TRBV28 | CASSSGTSGGRGTGELFF
TRBJ2-1 | TRBV14 | CASSQGAGTGYNEQFF
TRBJ2-7 | TRBV30 | CAWSVLETTEQYF
TRBJ2-1 | TRBV9 | CASSPLGRRYEQFF
TRBJ2-7 | TRBV6-1 | CASSELGQYEQYF
TRBJ2-2 | TRBV7-9 | CASSLGLHANTGELFF
TRBJ1-6 | TRBV3-1/TRBV3-2 | CASSQGQGGSPLHF
TRBJ1-6 | TRBV3-1/TRBV3-2 | CASSLGTANSPLHF
TRBJ2-1 | TRBV27 | CASSSKPGLAGRNEQFF
TRBJ1-2 | TRBV23-1 | CASSNRDRRIYGYTF
TRBJ1-5 | TRBV15 | CATSRSTGNSNQPQHF
TRBJ1-4 | TRBV7-8 | CASSPGVFNEKLFF
TRBJ2-4 | TRBV20-1 | CSAASRVIQYF
TRBJ2-1 | TRBV28 | CASSSPGTSGRDEQFF
TRBJ2-6 | TRBV19 | CASSIFPGANVLTF
TRBJ1-2 | TRBV2 | CASTWVPSTFGYTF
TRBJ1-4 | TRBV7-2 | CASSLDRKNEKLFF
TRBJ2-3 | TRBV7-2 | CASSLRTSGRAQDTQYF
TRBJ2-1 | TRBV5-1 | CASSLSLAGENEQFF
TRBJ2-3 | TRBV24-1 | CATSDSRGPGDTQYF
TRBJ1-1 | TRBV5-6 | CASSQDTNTEAFF
TRBJ2-2 | TRBV30 | CAWSVKTLNTGELFF
TRBJ2-5 | TRBV6-5 | CASTDRGDWGTQYF
TRBJ2-7 | TRBV6-5 | CASSYSKSSGPLAQYF
TRBJ2-3 | TRBV19 | CASSIAASRTDTQYF
TRBJ1-2 | TRBV10-2 | CASSESNWDGYTF
TRBJ2-3 | TRBV5-1 | CASSLITGLADTQYF
TRBJ2-7 | TRBV9 | CASSPDAPGNPSYEQYF
TRBJ1-2 | TRBV5-5 | CASSPAGTGASYGYTF
TRBJ1-2 | TRBV19 | CASIPMRGYGYTF
TRBJ1-2 | TRBV5-6 | CASSLLPPEYYGYTF
TRBJ2-7 | TRBV27 | CASGGGRYHEQYF
TRBJ1-2 | TRBV5-5 | CASSSDRGWGGYTF
TRBJ2-1 | TRBV10-2 | CASTGSNEQFF
TRBJ2-1 | TRBV5-4 | CASSSRTSGFYNEQFF
TRBJ2-2 | TRBV4-1 | CASSQVGGSASGELFF
TRBJ2-5 | TRBV6-5 | CAASGMREETQYF
TRBJ2-5 | TRBV29-1 | CSVEFPGIETQYF
TRBJ2-3 | TRBV30 | CAWSPSADTQYF
TRBJ2-1 | TRBV5-1 | CASSLGLAGAGEQFF
TRBJ2-3 | TRBV7-6 | CASSLFRPGQGIDTQYF
TRBJ2-1 | TRBV3-1/TRBV3-2 | CASSQWGQGRDNEQFF
TRBJ2-5 | TRBV10-2 | CASSLNRASPRQETQYF
TRBJ2-1 | TRBV2 | CASAYDNEQFF
TRBJ2-1 | TRBV7-6 | CASSSGLAGELQDEQFF
TRBJ1-3 | TRBV11-2 | CASSSYRGNTIYF
TRBJ1-4 | TRBV28 | CASSAEGATNEKLFF
TRBJ1-2 | TRBV30 | CAWSPGQNYGYTF